This T cell receptor (beta chain) emerged from a study of shared clonotypes between healthy human individuals. Remarks on this clone: Other DNA sequences in the sample encode the same CDR3.

An even split of each subset's genomic DNA across several immunoSEQ plates was performed. Generated by immunoSEQ multiplex PCR, the TCRdb table keeps only in-frame clones and is missing some. The sample has 1.5 million to 2.5 million clones; about 95% are singletons. The CDR3 is 13 residues long. Trimming cost V 3 bases and J 1 base, with 7 bases left between them. Germline V gene lookup returns CDR1 SGHAT and CDR2 FQNNGV. CD45RO-negative CD8 cells positively selected for CCR7 made up the naive population, which excluded terminally differentiated effector memory CD45RA+ cells. The rearrangement links TRBV11-2 to TRBJ2-7; the D is unclear. The source is a man between 18 and 35 years old in good health. Sequencing was done on a sample of naive CD8+ T cells sorted from blood. Written as DNA, the CDR3 is TGTGCCAGCAGCTTCCTGGAATCCTACGAGCAGTACTTC. This sequence encodes CASSFLESYEQYF.